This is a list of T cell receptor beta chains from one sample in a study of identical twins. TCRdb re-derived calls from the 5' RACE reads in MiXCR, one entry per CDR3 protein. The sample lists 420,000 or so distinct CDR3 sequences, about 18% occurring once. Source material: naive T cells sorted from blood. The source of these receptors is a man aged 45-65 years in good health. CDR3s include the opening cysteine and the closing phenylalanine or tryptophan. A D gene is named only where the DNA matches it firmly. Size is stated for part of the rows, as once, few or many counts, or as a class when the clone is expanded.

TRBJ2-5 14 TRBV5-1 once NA TGCGCCAGCTGCCGACAGGACGCCAAAGAGACCCAGTACTTC CASCRQDAKETQYF
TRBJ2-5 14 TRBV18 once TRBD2 TGTGCCAGCTTCTCCGGGACTAGCGTGGAGACCCAGTACTTC CASFSGTSVETQYF
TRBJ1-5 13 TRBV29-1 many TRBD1 TGCAGCGTCGGAGGACAGGGAAATCAGCCCCAGCATTTT CSVGGQGNQPQHF
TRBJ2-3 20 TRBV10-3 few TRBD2 TGTGCCATTAGGAGACCGGGACTAGCGGGAACGAAACCTATCACAGATACGCAGTATTTT CAIRRPGLAGTKPITDTQYF
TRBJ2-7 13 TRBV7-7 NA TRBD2 TGTGCCAGCAGCGAAGCGGGGTCCTACGAGCAGTACTTC CASSEAGSYEQYF
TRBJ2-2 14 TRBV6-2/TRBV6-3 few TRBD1 TGTGCCAGCAGTTACTGGACAGGGTCCGGGGAGCTGTTTTTT CASSYWTGSGELFF
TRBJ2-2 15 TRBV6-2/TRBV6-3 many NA TGTGCCAGCAGTTACGGGCGGCTTAACACCGGGGAGCTGTTTTTT CASSYGRLNTGELFF
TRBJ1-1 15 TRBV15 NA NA TGTGCCACCAGCAGAGATCCAAGATCGGACACTGAAGCTTTCTTT CATSRDPRSDTEAFF
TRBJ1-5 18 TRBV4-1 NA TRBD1 TGCGCCAGCAGCCAAGTAAGGGGGCCAATGGGGAGCAATCAGCCCCAGCATTTT CASSQVRGPMGSNQPQHF
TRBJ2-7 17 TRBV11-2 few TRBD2 TGTGCCAGCACCCTAGTCGGGACTAGCGGGAGTTACTACGAGCAGTACTTC CASTLVGTSGSYYEQYF
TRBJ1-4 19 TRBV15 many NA TGTGCCACCAGCCACCCCGACCCTCCCCAATTTGCAACTAATGAAAAACTGTTTTTT CATSHPDPPQFATNEKLFF
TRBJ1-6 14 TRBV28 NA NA TGTGCCAGCAGTAGGACAGCTCATAATTCACCCCTCCACTTT CASSRTAHNSPLHF
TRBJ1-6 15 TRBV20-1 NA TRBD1 TGCAGTGCAATTGGGACAGGGGGTTGGAATTCACCCCTCCACTTT CSAIGTGGWNSPLHF
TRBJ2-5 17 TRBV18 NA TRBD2 TGTGCCAGCTCACCCTTGCGACGCCGCGGGGGCCAAGAGACCCAGTACTTC CASSPLRRRGGQETQYF
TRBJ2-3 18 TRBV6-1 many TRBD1 TGTGCCAGCAGTGGGACTTATCAACAGGGGCGAGGTACAGATACGCAGTATTTT CASSGTYQQGRGTDTQYF
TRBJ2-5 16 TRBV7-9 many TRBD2 TGTGCCAGCAGCTTGTCTAGCGGGACCCAAGGGGAGACCCAGTACTTC CASSLSSGTQGETQYF
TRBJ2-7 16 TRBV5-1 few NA TGCGCCAGCAGCTTGGCTTATCGGACGGTGGACGACGAGCAGTACTTC CASSLAYRTVDDEQYF
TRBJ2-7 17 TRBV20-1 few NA TGCAGTGCTAGAGCTCCCCGATATGGGGAGGATACCTACGAGCAGTACTTC CSARAPRYGEDTYEQYF
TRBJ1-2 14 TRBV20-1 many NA TGCAGTGCTAGACGCTACGACAGAAGCTATGGCTACACCTTC CSARRYDRSYGYTF
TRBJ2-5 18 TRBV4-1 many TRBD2 TGCGCCAGCAGCCGACGGCCGGGACTAGCGGGAACCCAAGAGACCCAGTACTTC CASSRRPGLAGTQETQYF
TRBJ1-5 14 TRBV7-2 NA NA TGTGCCAGCAGCTTGTCGGGGCAGAATCAGCCCCAGCATTTT CASSLSGQNQPQHF
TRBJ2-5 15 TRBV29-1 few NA TGCAGCGTTGGGGGCCCAAACAGACAACAAGAGACCCAGTACTTC CSVGGPNRQQETQYF
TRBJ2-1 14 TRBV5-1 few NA TGCGCCAGCAGCGAACAGCAGGGGTACAATGAGCAGTTCTTC CASSEQQGYNEQFF
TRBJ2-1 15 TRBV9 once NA TGTGACAGCAGCGTACTCGGCGGGAAATACAATGAGCAGTTCTTC CDSSVLGGKYNEQFF
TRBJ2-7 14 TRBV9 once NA TGTGCCAGCAGCGGAGGGGGGGCGGCCTACGAGCAGTACTTC CASSGGGAAYEQYF
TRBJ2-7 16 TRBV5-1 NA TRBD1 TGCGCCAGCAGCTTGGCCGTTATGTCAGGGGGCTACGAGCAGTACTTC CASSLAVMSGGYEQYF
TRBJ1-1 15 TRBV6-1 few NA TGTGCCAGCAGTCGAGAGACCCAACGGGACACTGAAGCTTTCTTT CASSRETQRDTEAFF
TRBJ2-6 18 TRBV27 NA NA TGTGCCAGCAGTCCTCTTCTGGGCAGAGGCTCTGGGGCCAACGTCCTGACTTTC CASSPLLGRGSGANVLTF
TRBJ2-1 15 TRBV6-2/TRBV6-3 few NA TGTGCCAGCAGTTACCTCAATTCCGGGGGCAATGAGCAGTTCTTC CASSYLNSGGNEQFF
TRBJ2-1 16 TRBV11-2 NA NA TGTGCCAGCACTGAAACCCGGAGCCCCTTCGGCAATGAGCAGTTCTTC CASTETRSPFGNEQFF
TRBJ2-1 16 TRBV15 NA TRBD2 TGTGCCACCAGCAGATTCCCGGGACTAGCGATGAATGAGCAGTTCTTC CATSRFPGLAMNEQFF
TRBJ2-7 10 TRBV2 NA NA TGTGCCACGGCGGGTTTCGAGCAGTACTTC CATAGFEQYF
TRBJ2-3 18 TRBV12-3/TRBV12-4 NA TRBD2 TGTGCCAGCAGTTTCGGGGGGGGTCCGAAGGAAACCACAGATACGCAGTATTTT CASSFGGGPKETTDTQYF
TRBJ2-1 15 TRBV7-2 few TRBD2 TGTGCCAGCAGCTCGAGGACTAGCGGGAGCGGTGAGCAGTTCTTC CASSSRTSGSGEQFF
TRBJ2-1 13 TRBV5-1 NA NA TGCGCCAGCAGCCCAGGGCGAGAGGGAGAGCAGTTCTTC CASSPGREGEQFF
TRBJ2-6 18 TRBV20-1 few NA TGCAGTGCTGGCCGTGGGGGACGCTTCAACTCTGGGGCCAACGTCCTGACTTTC CSAGRGGRFNSGANVLTF
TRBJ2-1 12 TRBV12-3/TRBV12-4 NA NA TGTGCCAGCAGTCCGGACTACAATGAGCGGTTCTTC CASSPDYNERFF